This T cell receptor (beta chain) was sequenced during a study of neurological immune-mediated disorders. Germline-derived CDR1 and CDR2 are SGDLS and YYNGEE. The CDR3 sequence is 15 residues long. In TCRdb, the 5' RACE reads were re-called with MiXCR into one record per CDR3 protein. The repertoire holds some 37,000 distinct CDR3 sequences, with approximately 5% as singletons. Details on this clonotype: Antigen: not known. An end of the junction differs from the germline gene, which may be a read error.

Study outcomes and limitations: While HTLV-1-associated myelopathy showed the greatest TCR clonal expansion, multiple sclerosis showed the least, falling below healthy controls.

The sorted libraries were prepared using 800,000 to 1,000,000 CD4+ or CD8+ T cells that had themselves been sorted. The sample comprised CD4+ T cells from blood. This receptor was taken from a man between 18 and 29 years old in good health. This chain uses TRBV9 with TRBJ1-4; tentative D call: TRBD1 (5 bases). The CDR3 DNA is TGTGCCGGCAGAGTCCGGGACTCAGGCCGTGAAAAACTGTTTTTT. This sequence encodes CAGRVRDSGREKLFF.